What follows are 6 T cell receptor beta chains derived from one specimen sequenced in a study of glioma-infiltrating T cells listed by TCRdb under 2016. TCRdb lists the instrument as Illumina MiSeq. TCR alpha and beta CDR3 regions were amplified with the iRepertoire nested amplicon-rescue multiplex PCR (arm-PCR) platform from RNA. In TCRdb, the public reads were trimmed at Q25 with fastp and aligned with MiXCR, with productive beta chains retained. One record per CDR3 amino acid sequence lists the most common genes and DNA. For this sample the table gives 95,000 to 150,000 distinct CDR3 sequences, of which less than 30% were detected only once. Jointly, the top ten make up 13% to 15% of the sample. The sequencing input was glioma tissue, nonneoplastic brain tissue, or PBMCs (not recorded which). The receptor source for this set is a human donor with low-grade glioma or glioblastoma, undergoing nonglioma brain surgery, or in good health (not recorded which).

There are a few counts of this clonotype. The chain is built from TRBV7-3 and TRBJ2-7; TRBD1 is a possible D gene (6 bases). This CDR3 contains 15 residues. Germline assignment: CDR1 SGHTA and CDR2 FQGTGA. Trimming stripped 1 base from V and 6 bases from J, with 16 bases between. CDR3 DNA: TGTGCCAGCAGCTTAAATGGGGGCGTCGGCCGCGAGCAGTACTTC. It translates to CASSLNGGVGREQYF.

The CDR3 is CSARHLSPGYYEQYF. The CDR3 DNA reads TGCAGTGCTAGACACCTTTCCCCGGGGTACTACGAGCAGTACTTC. This chain uses TRBV20-1 with TRBJ2-7, with D perhaps TRBD2 (5 bases). The CDR3 extends over 15 amino acids. Trimming took 2 bases from V and 3 from J, leaving 17 bases between them. Germline V CDR1 and CDR2: DFQATT, SNEGSKA (reference sequence).

This clonotype was picked up a small number of times. The chain recombines TRBV7-3 with TRBJ1-1; D gene ambiguous. The CDR3 has 16 residues. Deletions cut 1 base from V and 0 bases from J, with 12 bases between. The V gene's germline CDR1 is SGHTA and CDR2 FQGTGA. The CDR3 nucleotides are TGTGCCAGCAGCTTAAGGCCAGTCACTTTGAACACTGAAGCTTTCTTT. Its protein product is CASSLRPVTLNTEAFF.

This clonotype has a count of ten or more. V usage is TRBV6-1 and J usage is TRBJ1-1; D unclear. V lost 7 bases and J lost 4, with 7 bases in between. From germline, CDR1 is MNHNS and CDR2 SASEGT. The CDR3 consists of 11 residues. CDR3 sequence: CASIYFTEAFF. The CDR3, as DNA: TGTGCCAGCATATACTTCACTGAAGCTTTCTTT.

This clonotype was seen ten or more times. This chain uses TRBV7-2 with TRBJ2-1; D gene ambiguous. Trimming took off 1 base at V and 4 bases at J, with 11 bases between the two ends. In germline, CDR1 is SGHTA, CDR2 FQGNSA. There are 15 residues in the CDR3. DNA of the CDR3: TGTGCCAGCAGCTTAGTTCCGGTGGGATACAATGAGCAGTTCTTC. It translates to CASSLVPVGYNEQFF.

This clonotype was seen at least ten times. The J gene is TRBJ1-3, the V gene TRBV3-1; no clear D. The V end was cut by 0 bases, the J end by 1 base, with 7 bases between. Germline CDR1 reads LGHDT; CDR2 reads YNNKEL (reference sequence). The length of the CDR3 is 15 residues. This chain's CDR3 is CASSQEEASGNTIYF. CDR3 DNA: TGTGCCAGCAGCCAAGAAGAGGCGTCTGGAAACACCATATATTTT.